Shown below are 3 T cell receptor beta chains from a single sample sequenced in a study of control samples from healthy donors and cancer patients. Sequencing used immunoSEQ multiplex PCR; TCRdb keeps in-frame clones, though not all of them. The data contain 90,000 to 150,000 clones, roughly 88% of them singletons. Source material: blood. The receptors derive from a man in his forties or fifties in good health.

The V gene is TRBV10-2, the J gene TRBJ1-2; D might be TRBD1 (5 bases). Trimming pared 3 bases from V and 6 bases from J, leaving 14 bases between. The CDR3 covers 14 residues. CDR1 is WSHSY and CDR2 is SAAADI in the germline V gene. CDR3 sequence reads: CASSDQGTGHGYTF. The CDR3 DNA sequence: TGCGCCAGCAGTGATCAGGGCACAGGACATGGCTACACCTTC.

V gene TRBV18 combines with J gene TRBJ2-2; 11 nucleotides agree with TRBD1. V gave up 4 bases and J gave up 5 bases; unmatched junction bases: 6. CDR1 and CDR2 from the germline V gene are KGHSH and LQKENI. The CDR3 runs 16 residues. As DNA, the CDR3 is TGTGCCAGCTCACTTTCCGGGACAGGGGGAACCGGGGAGCTGTTTTTT. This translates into CASSLSGTGGTGELFF.

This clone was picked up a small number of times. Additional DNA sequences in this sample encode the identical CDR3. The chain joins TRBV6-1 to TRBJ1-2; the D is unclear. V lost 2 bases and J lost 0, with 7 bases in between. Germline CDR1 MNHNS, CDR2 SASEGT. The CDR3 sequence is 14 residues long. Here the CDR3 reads CASSEQQPNYGYTF. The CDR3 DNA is TGTGCCAGCAGTGAACAGCAGCCTAACTATGGCTACACCTTC.